This T cell receptor (beta chain) was profiled in a study of cytomegalovirus exposure and HLA in healthy donors. The PCR contained 60 Vbeta and 13 Jbeta primers. Generated by immunoSEQ multiplex PCR, the TCRdb table keeps only in-frame clones and is missing some. The table has 99,000 or so clones, approximately 16% seen once. CDR3 length equals 16 residues. Per the germline V gene, CDR1 is SGHRS and CDR2 is YFSETQ. V lost 1 base and J 0 bases, leaving 11 bases between the germline ends. Sequencing was carried out using PBMCs. The clonotype comes from a female donor in good health and CMV-seronegative. This chain links TRBV5-1 with TRBJ1-3, with unresolved D. This CDR3 reads CASSLWEGGSGNTIYF. The CDR3 nucleotides are TGCGCCAGCAGCTTGTGGGAGGGTGGCTCTGGAAACACCATATATTTT.